This TCR beta chain was documented in a study of blood T cells in healthy people across ages. Then a second PCR, running about 6 to 12 cycles, was carried out with a sample-barcoded 5' primer and a J-beta primer mix. A template-switch adaptor with 12 random nucleotides tagged each cDNA molecule. TCRdb itself ran the 5' RACE reads through MiXCR, one entry per CDR3 protein. The sample has about a million distinct CDR3 sequences, 35% to 40% seen once; the top ten hold around 14%. There were healthy Caucasian individuals from Russia, aged roughly 6 to 100, serving as donors. The authors extracted at least 5 micrograms of total RNA per sample. The junction had 2 bases not matched to a gene; V was cut back by 3 bases and J by 2 bases. The CDR3 is made up of 15 amino acids.

The chain links TRBV12-3 or TRBV12-4 to TRBJ2-1, with TRBD2 matching over 9 bases. Specimen: blood. The receptor comes from a man in his late teens or twenties in good health. The CDR3 loop reads CASSFLAGTYNEQFF. The CDR3 DNA follows: TGTGCCAGCAGTTTCCTAGCGGGGACCTACAATGAGCAGTTCTTC.